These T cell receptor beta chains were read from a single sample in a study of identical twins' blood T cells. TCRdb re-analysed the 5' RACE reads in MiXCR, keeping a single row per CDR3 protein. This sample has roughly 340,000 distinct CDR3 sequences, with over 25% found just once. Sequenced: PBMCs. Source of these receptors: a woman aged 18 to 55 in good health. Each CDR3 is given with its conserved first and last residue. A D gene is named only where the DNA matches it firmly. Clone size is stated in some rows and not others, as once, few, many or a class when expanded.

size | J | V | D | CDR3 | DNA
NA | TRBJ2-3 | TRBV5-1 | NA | CASSSSFTDTQYF | TGCGCCAGCAGCTCCAGTTTCACAGATACGCAGTATTTT
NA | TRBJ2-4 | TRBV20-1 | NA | CSASPPRAKNIQYF | TGCAGTGCTTCACCCCCGAGAGCGAAAAACATTCAGTACTTC
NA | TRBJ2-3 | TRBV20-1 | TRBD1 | CSAISGTGAHRDTQYF | TGCAGTGCTATCTCCGGGACAGGGGCCCACAGGGATACGCAGTATTTT
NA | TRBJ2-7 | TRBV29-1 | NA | CSVASSYEQYF | TGCAGCGTCGCATCCAGCTACGAGCAGTACTTC
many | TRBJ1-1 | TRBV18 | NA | CASSPGPRPEAFF | TGTGCCAGCTCACCGGGCCCTCGTCCTGAAGCTTTCTTT
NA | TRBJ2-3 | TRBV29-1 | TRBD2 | CSVAPFSGRAPSDTQYF | TGCAGCGTGGCCCCCTTTAGCGGGAGGGCCCCTAGTGATACGCAGTATTTT
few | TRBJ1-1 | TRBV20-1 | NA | CSANGQSPFTEAFF | TGCAGTGCCAATGGACAGAGTCCCTTCACTGAAGCTTTCTTT
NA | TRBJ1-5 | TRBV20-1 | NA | CSATQGHVGNQPQHF | TGCAGTGCTACTCAGGGACACGTCGGCAATCAGCCCCAGCATTTT
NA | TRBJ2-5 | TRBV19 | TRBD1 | CASSTRQGGEETQYF | TGTGCCAGTAGTACCCGACAGGGGGGAGAAGAGACCCAGTACTTC
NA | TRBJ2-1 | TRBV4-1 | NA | CASSQDQRGAWNEQFF | TGCGCCAGCAGCCAAGATCAGAGGGGCGCTTGGAATGAGCAGTTCTTC
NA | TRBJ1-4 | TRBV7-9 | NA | CASSTPTGSTNEKLFF | TGTGCCAGCAGCACTCCGACAGGAAGCACTAATGAAAAACTGTTTTTT
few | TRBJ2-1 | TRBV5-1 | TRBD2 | CASSGRTSGNYNEQFF | TGCGCCAGCAGCGGTAGGACTAGCGGGAATTACAATGAGCAGTTCTTC
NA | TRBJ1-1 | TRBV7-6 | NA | CASSLSQRGTEAFF | TGTGCCAGCAGCCTCAGCCAGAGGGGCACTGAAGCTTTCTTT
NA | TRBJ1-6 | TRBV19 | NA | CASTAVPNSPLHF | TGTGCCAGTACCGCAGTGCCTAATTCACCCCTCCACTTT
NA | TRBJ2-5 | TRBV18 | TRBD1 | CASSPYRGQETQYF | TGTGCCAGCTCACCTTACAGGGGGCAAGAGACCCAGTACTTC
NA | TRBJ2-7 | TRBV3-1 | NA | CASSRQLLWRQTYEQYF | TGTGCCAGCAGCCGTCAACTTCTTTGGAGGCAGACGTACGAGCAGTACTTC
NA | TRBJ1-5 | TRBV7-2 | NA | CASSQIGEPQHF | TGTGCCAGCAGCCAAATCGGGGAGCCCCAGCATTTT
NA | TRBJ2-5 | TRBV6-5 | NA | CASSTGDVKTQYF | TGTGCCAGCAGCACGGGAGACGTGAAGACCCAGTACTTC
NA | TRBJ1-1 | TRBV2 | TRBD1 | CASSKPGQGTNAGAFF | TGTGCCAGCAGTAAACCGGGACAGGGCACGAATGCTGGAGCTTTCTTT
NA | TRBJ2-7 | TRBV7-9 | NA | CASSLRQDEQYF | TGTGCCAGCAGCTTACGACAGGACGAGCAGTACTTC
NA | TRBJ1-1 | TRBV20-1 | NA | CSARDYKGGTLNTEAFF | TGCAGTGCTAGAGATTACAAGGGAGGAACCTTGAACACTGAAGCTTTCTTT
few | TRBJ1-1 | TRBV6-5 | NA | CAVEDQSTEAFF | TGTGCCGTCGAGGATCAGAGTACTGAAGCTTTCTTT
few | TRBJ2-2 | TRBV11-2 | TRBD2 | CASIKSGGRNTGELFF | TGTGCCAGCATTAAATCGGGCGGGAGAAACACCGGGGAGCTGTTTTTT
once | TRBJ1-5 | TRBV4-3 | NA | CASSQDLGSAQHF | TGCGCCAGCAGCCAAGATTTAGGTAGCGCTCAGCATTTT
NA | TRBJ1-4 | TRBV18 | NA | CASSPGGAESRLFF | TGTGCCAGCTCACCGGGGGGGGCAGAATCAAGACTGTTTTTT
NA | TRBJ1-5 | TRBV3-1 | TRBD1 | CASSQAGGRHQPQHF | TGTGCCAGCAGCCAAGCAGGGGGCCGGCATCAGCCCCAGCATTTT
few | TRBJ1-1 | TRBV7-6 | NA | CAGSIMRVGGGSAEAFF | TGTGCCGGCAGCATTATGCGTGTTGGGGGAGGGAGCGCTGAAGCTTTCTTT
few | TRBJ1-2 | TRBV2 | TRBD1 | CASSEGPGQTYGYTF | TGTGCCAGCAGTGAAGGACCGGGACAGACCTATGGCTACACCTTC
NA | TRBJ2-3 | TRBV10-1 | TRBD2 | CASSDSGGGRAHTQYF | TGCGCCAGCAGTGATTCCGGTGGCGGGAGGGCGCATACGCAGTATTTT
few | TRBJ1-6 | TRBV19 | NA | CASSILASSYNSPLHF | TGTGCCAGTAGTATTCTTGCGAGCTCCTATAATTCACCCCTCCACTTT
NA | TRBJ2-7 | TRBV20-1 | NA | CSATPGSASYERYF | TGCAGTGCCACCCCCGGGTCGGCCTCCTACGAGCGGTACTTC
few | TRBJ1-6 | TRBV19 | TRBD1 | CASSSQTGGIISPLHF | TGTGCCAGTAGTTCCCAGACAGGGGGCATTATATCACCCCTCCACTTT
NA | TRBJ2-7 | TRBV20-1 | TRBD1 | CSASDSGTASYEQYF | TGCAGTGCTAGTGACTCCGGGACAGCGTCTTACGAGCAGTACTTC
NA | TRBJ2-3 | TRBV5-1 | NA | CASSLRFTSPDTQYF | TGCGCCAGCAGCTTGAGGTTCACTAGTCCAGATACGCAGTATTTT
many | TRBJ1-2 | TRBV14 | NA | CASSPQGKLGYTF | TGTGCCAGCAGCCCACAGGGAAAGTTGGGCTACACCTTC
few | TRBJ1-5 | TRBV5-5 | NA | CASSPWTENQPQHF | TGTGCCAGCAGCCCGTGGACAGAAAATCAGCCCCAGCATTTT
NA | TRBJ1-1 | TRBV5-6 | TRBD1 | CASSADRVPEAFF | TGTGCCAGCAGCGCAGACAGGGTGCCTGAAGCTTTCTTT
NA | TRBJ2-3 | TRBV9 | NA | CASSVLGSAADTQYF | TGTGCCAGCAGCGTACTAGGATCGGCGGCGGATACGCAGTATTTT
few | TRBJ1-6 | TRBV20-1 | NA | CSARVGASSYNSPLHF | TGCAGTGCTAGAGTTGGGGCCAGCTCCTATAATTCACCCCTCCACTTT
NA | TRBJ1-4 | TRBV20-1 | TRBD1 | CSAQRGTGNEKLFF | TGCAGTGCTCAGAGGGGGACAGGGAATGAAAAACTGTTTTTT
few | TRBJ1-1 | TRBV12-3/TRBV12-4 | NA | CASSLRGRGSEAFF | TGTGCCAGCAGTCTCAGGGGCCGGGGATCTGAAGCTTTCTTT
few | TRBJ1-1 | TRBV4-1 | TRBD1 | CASSQVTGTNTEAFF | TGCGCCAGCAGCCAAGTGACAGGGACGAACACTGAAGCTTTCTTT
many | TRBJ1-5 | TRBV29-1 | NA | CSVVAGANQPQHF | TGCAGCGTTGTCGCGGGGGCAAATCAGCCCCAGCATTTT